One and the same sample provided the 9 T cell receptor beta chains below, sequenced in a study of T-cell reconstitution after alpha-beta-depleted transplantation in children (dated by TCRdb to the mid-2010s). To prepare the library, PCR was applied. TCRdb shows the sequencer as Illumina HiSeq 2500. TCR library preparation used molecular barcoding, with unique molecular identifiers applied to normalize quantification of the TCRbeta repertoire. Starting from the raw public reads, TCRdb applied fastp trimming at Q25, assembled clones with MiXCR and retained in-frame beta chains. A single entry per CDR3 protein holds the most common genes and DNA from its merged rows. Within this sample are 350,000 to 400,000 distinct CDR3 sequences, with 13% of them counted one time only. Of the sample, over 3.5% is held by the ten largest clones. The sample in question was PBMCs, obtained from the stem cell graft. These receptors were collected from a human donor who donated a stem cell graft to a child with Fanconi anemia.

The V gene is TRBV7-2, the J gene TRBJ2-7, with D possibly being TRBD2 (5 bases). The CDR3 contains 14 residues. Between the trimmed V and J ends, which lost 2 bases and 0 bases, there was a span of 8 bases. The germline V gene has CDR1 SGHTA and CDR2 FQGNSA. In DNA, the CDR3 is TGTGCCAGCAGCTTAAGGCGGGTCTCCTACGAGCAGTACTTC. As protein: CASSLRRVSYEQYF. The complete variable domain, with remaining parts taken from reference TRBV7-2 and TRBJ2-7, reads GAGVSQSPSNKVTEKGKDVELRCDPISGHTALYWYRQSLGQGLEFLIYFQGNSAPDKSGLPSDRFSAERTGGSVSTLTIQRTQQEDSAVYLCASSLRRVSYEQYFGPGTRLTVT.

This clonotype was observed many times. V and J are TRBV5-5 and TRBJ2-1, with TRBD1 matching over 7 bases. The CDR3 extends over 15 amino acids. The V and J ends lost 4 bases and 4 bases, in that order; junction bases with no gene match: 8. Per the germline V gene, CDR1 is SGHKS and CDR2 is YYEKEE (reference sequence). CDR3 sequence reads: CASSPRDSLYNEQFF. The CDR3 bases are TGTGCCAGCAGCCCCCGGGACAGCTTATACAATGAGCAGTTCTTC.

The rearrangement joins TRBV5-1 to TRBJ1-1, with D possibly TRBD1 on 6 matching bases. Deletions cut 5 bases from V and 5 bases from J, with 22 bases between. CDR3 length: 16 residues. CDR1 is SGHRS and CDR2 is YFSETQ in the germline V gene. The CDR3 here is CASSIQTQDTGTEAFF. CDR3 coding DNA: TGCGCCAGCAGTATTCAAACCCAGGACACAGGGACTGAAGCTTTCTTT.

This clonotype turned up a few times. V and J are TRBV12-3 or TRBV12-4 and TRBJ1-2; weak D call: TRBD1 (5 bases). Trimming left V 10 bases short and J 3 bases short, with 15 bases between. This CDR3 is 13 amino acids long. CDR3 in DNA: TGTGCCATCACGGGGGTTACACACTATGGCTACACCTTC. It is translated as CAITGVTHYGYTF.

The chain couples TRBV4-3 to TRBJ2-2; 7 nucleotides align to TRBD2. CDR3 length: 14 amino acids. V was clipped by 0 bases and J by 5 bases; unmatched bases: 0. From germline, CDR1 is LGHNA and CDR2 YSLEER. CDR3 loop: CASSQDGGTGELFF. CDR3 in DNA: TGCGCCAGCAGCCAAGACGGGGGGACCGGGGAGCTGTTTTTT.

This clonotype has just a few counts. The chain uses TRBV20-1 and TRBJ1-1; TRBD1 agrees at 9 bases. Germline CDR1 DFQATT, CDR2 SNEGSKA (reference sequence). The CDR3 covers 13 residues. The junction had 4 bases not matched to a gene; V was cut back by 6 bases and J by 2 bases. CDR3 nucleotide sequence: TGCAGTGCAGGGGGACAGGGCAACACTGAAGCTTTCTTT. This gives the protein CSAGGQGNTEAFF.

This clonotype was detected only a few times. The V and J genes are TRBV27 and TRBJ1-5; 11 nucleotides agree with TRBD1. V trimming: 8 bases; J trimming: 7 bases; junction bases outside the gene matches: 7. The CDR3 is 14 residues long. Germline V gene lookup returns CDR1 MNHEY and CDR2 SMNVEV (reference sequence). Written as DNA, the CDR3 is TGTGCCAGCGGACAGGGGGCGTCACGCCAGCCCCAGCATTTT. Translating it yields CASGQGASRQPQHF.

Only a few counts were recorded for this clonotype. CDR3 coding DNA: TGTGCCAGCAGTTACTTTGGACAGAATGAGCAGTTCTTC. This gives the protein CASSYFGQNEQFF. This rearrangement joins TRBV6-5 to TRBJ2-1; tentatively, D is TRBD1 (6 bases). CDR1 is MNHEY and CDR2 is SVGAGI in the germline V gene. The CDR3 sequence is 13 residues long. The V end lost 1 base, the J end lost 7 bases, and 8 bases lay between the germline ends.

The V and J genes are TRBV4-2 and TRBJ2-4; the D is unclear. Germline lookup yields CDR1 LGHNA and CDR2 YNFKEQ. Between the trimmed V and J ends, which lost 0 bases and 3 bases, there was a span of 12 bases. This CDR3 is 16 amino acids long. The CDR3 region has the DNA TGTGCCAGCAGCCAAGATCCATCCGGGTTCAAAAACATTCAGTACTTC. Its protein product is CASSQDPSGFKNIQYF.